This T cell receptor beta chain originates from a study of T cells in Graves' hyperthyroidism and ophthalmopathy (dated by TCRdb to between 2018 and 2021). For the wider study: Peripheral blood was collected at initial diagnosis, before any treatment. TCR V-J signatures able to tell the groups apart were searched for in a discovery cohort of 95 or so patients, of whom 40 to 45 had Graves' ophthalmopathy and some 60 had stable Graves' hyperthyroidism. Prospective prediction of ophthalmopathy was tested in an independent validation cohort of some 20 hyperthyroidism patients and 17 patients who later progressed to ophthalmopathy. The 75 to 100 discovery patients were randomly split 7:3 into training and test sets. In several Graves' hyperthyroidism patients, the study also compared T-cell repertoires from thyroid tissue with T-cell repertoires from blood. Following sampling, methimazole starting at 30 mg daily was given to hyperthyroidism patients, and high-dose intravenous methylprednisolone was given to ophthalmopathy patients. The paper reports TCR Vbeta CDR3 sequencing of some 140 peripheral blood samples: some 44 ophthalmopathy, about 75 hyperthyroidism and roughly 17 progressor patients.

The hyperthyroidism patients were between 18 and 65 years old and newly diagnosed, with a disease duration of less than 2 months. The study excluded patients with uncontrolled infections, other autoimmune diseases, pregnancy or lactation. Diagnoses were established on the basis of clinical symptoms, serum thyroxine and TRAb, thyroid ultrasound, and orbital computed tomography. Blood from progressor patients was drawn when they were first diagnosed with hyperthyroidism, before any ophthalmopathy symptoms appeared. PBMCs were separated from roughly 9.6 ml of fresh peripheral blood using Ficoll-Paque density gradient centrifugation. Progressor patients were first diagnosed with Graves' hyperthyroidism and then developed ophthalmopathy during follow-up. Total RNA was extracted with Trizol reagent, and quality was checked on an Agilent 2100 Bioanalyzer. CDR1 is given as SEHNR and CDR2 as FQNEAQ, both from the germline V gene (reference sequence). From the cysteine up to the phenylalanine, the CDR3 has a length of 13 residues. The sequence is cut down to CDR3 DNA, 39 bases in frame from base 1. The V end loses 5 bases and the J end loses 8 bases, and a stretch of 15 bases separates them.

The sample holds many counts of this clonotype. No antigen is known for it. The record has no base qualities; no much larger clone is one base away. General conclusions and limits of the study: In cross-validation, a model built on a 13 V-J signature told ophthalmopathy apart from stable hyperthyroidism with 85% to 90% sensitivity and around 81% specificity, and in testing the same model reached 80%/75%. In validation, the model predicted progression to ophthalmopathy a median of approximately 6.3 months before onset, with 65% to 71% sensitivity and nearly 75% specificity. Sample size was not statistically predetermined, and investigators were not blinded to group allocation. Most expanded thyroid clonotypes (frequency above 0.001) were also detected in blood, a finding suggesting that blood repertoires may reflect thyroid immune responses.

TCR beta CDR3 regions were amplified from RNA transcripts. For the first round of RT-PCR on the TCR CDR3, the HTBI primer set was used together with the Qiagen OneStep RT-PCR kit. Libraries were constructed in a second round of multiplex PCR, after which size selection and purification were performed. Paired-end sequencing of the libraries was performed with 100 bp reads on an Illumina HiSeq2000. On the authors' methods: SOAPnuke was used to process the raw data, throwing out any read that contained adapters or uncalled bases, had a mean Phred below 15, or lacked an exact constant-primer or identifier match. High-quality paired reads were merged using COPE v1.2.5, and each unique nucleotide sequence was defined as a clonotype. MiTCR v1.1 was used to align clonotypes to the IMGT TRBV, TRBD and TRBJ reference segments. The analysis included only V-J combinations with a frequency above 0.0001, which together covered roughly 99% of the repertoires. A TCS score was defined as the ratio between F50 (clonal expansion) and ExV (chaos), using BLOSUM62-based TCRdist between CDR3 peptides within each V-J. Welch's t-statistics and random forest reduced 514 V-J features to fewer than 15, which were used in a naive Bayes classifier (R e1071). TCRdb itself trimmed the public reads at Q25 with fastp, ran MiXCR and retained productive beta chains. Each entry is one CDR3 protein sequence, shown with its most common DNA and genes. The V and J calls come from TCRdb's annotation, not from the publication. In all, the sample holds about 360,000 distinct CDR3 sequences, and about 13% of those were seen once. Roughly 20% of the sample is in the top ten clones.

Recombination connected TRBV7-9 to TRBJ1-2; the D gene cannot be resolved reliably. The specimen was blood. This clonotype was obtained from a man aged 30-40 years with Graves' hyperthyroidism that later progressed to Graves' ophthalmopathy. The CDR3 loop reads CASSPTGVGGYTF. The DNA sequence is as follows: TGTGCCAGCAGCCCTACCGGGGTTGGCGGCTACACCTTC.